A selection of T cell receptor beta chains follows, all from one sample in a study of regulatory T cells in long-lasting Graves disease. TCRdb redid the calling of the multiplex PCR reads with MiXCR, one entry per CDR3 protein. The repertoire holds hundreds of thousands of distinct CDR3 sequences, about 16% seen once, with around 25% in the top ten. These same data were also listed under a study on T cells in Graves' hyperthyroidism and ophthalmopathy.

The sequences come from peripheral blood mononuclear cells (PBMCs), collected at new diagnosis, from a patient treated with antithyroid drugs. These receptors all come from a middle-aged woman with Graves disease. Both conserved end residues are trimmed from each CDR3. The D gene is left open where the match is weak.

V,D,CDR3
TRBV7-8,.,ASSSEGTIIGYEQY
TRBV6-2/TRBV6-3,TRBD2,ASSSRGSGASHRWNEQF
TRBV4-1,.,ASSQEGGINRNEKLF
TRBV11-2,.,ASSFPDRMNTEAF
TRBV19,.,ASSVSETGSYT
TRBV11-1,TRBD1,ASSSIYGTGGSETQY
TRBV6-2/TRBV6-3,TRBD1,ASSYQSDRAYEQY
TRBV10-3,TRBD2,AISLERGGTDTQY
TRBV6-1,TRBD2,ASSTPLSGDVTDTQY
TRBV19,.,ASSMILPQPQH
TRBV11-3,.,ASSLDRATYNEQF
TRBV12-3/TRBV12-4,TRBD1,ASSFRGLYGYT
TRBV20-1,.,SAAQETQY
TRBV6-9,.,ASSSSRALTQETQY
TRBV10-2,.,ASSVSDTAGTEAF
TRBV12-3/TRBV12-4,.,ASTVGQQGVHEQF
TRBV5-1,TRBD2,ASSISGGAYEQY
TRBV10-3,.,AISGRSIKGPPRSTDTQY
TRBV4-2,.,ASSQEIWSRDGKNIQY
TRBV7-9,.,ASSLGRTDTQY
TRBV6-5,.,ASSYGGRGSYGYT
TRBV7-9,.,ASSHGKDEKLF
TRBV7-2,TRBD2,ASSPGLAGGGETQY
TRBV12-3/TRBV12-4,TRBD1,ASSPGQGYSYEQY
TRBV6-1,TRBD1,ASSAWTGDYGYT
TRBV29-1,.,SVEGGIGYT
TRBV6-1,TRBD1,ASKAAQGYYGYT
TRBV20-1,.,SARDKGYDSNQPQH
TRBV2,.,ASTGFVGILDATYEQY
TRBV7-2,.,ASSLALGVNTEAF
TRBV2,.,ASRSTGLNTGELF
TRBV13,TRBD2,ASSSTGGLAGSTDTQY
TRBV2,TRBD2,ASSDPGGTYNEQF
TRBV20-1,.,SALQGSGNTIY
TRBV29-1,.,SVEVGRNEQF
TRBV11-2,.,ASSFGFEAF
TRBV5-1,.,ASSLPQDSSGYT
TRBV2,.,ASSAPGQPGTGELF
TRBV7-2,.,ASSSSDREQF
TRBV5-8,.,ASSLGSRPPNIY
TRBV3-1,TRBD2,ASSPGLAGGPVPADTQY
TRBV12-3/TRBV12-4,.,ASSSTGGGYNEQF
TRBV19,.,ASSIGGGTYTEAF
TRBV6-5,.,ASSYRGIQETQY
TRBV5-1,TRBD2,ASSLASSGGASFEQF
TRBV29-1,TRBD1,SVEGAGGKETQY
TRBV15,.,ATSRAGLGTEAF
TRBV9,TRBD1,ASSETGTGGRDTQY
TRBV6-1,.,ASSEEGQAF
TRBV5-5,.,ASSLYLAGNYGYT
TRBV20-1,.,SAPIDYGYT